This is a list of T cell receptor beta chains from one sample in a study of blood T cell repertoires in COVID-19. Profiling relied on immunoSEQ multiplex PCR, and the TCRdb table lists in-frame clones only, not all of them. This table holds around 180,000 clones, just under 80% found once. Sequenced material: peripheral blood. Every receptor here comes from a man between 65 and 85 years old with active or convalescent COVID-19. CDR3s include the opening cysteine and the closing phenylalanine or tryptophan. D genes are given only for firm matches. Not every row has a clone size; where given, it reads once, few, many or a size class.

j_gene: TRBJ2-7
d_gene: .
v_gene: TRBV6-5
abundance: .
CDR3aa: CASSRRAADSYEQYF
CDR3nt: TGTGCCAGCAGCCGGAGGGCAGCGGACTCCTACGAGCAGTACTTC

j_gene: TRBJ1-6
d_gene: .
v_gene: TRBV30
abundance: once
CDR3aa: CAWARGSGSPLHF
CDR3nt: TGTGCCTGGGCCCGGGGGTCAGGTTCACCCCTCCACTTT

j_gene: TRBJ1-1
d_gene: .
v_gene: TRBV27
abundance: .
CDR3aa: CASSSNRDTEAFF
CDR3nt: TGTGCCAGCAGTTCCAACCGGGACACTGAAGCTTTCTTT

j_gene: TRBJ2-1
d_gene: .
v_gene: TRBV29-1
abundance: few
CDR3aa: CSVDKENQFF
CDR3nt: TGCAGCGTTGACAAAGAGAACCAGTTCTTC

j_gene: TRBJ2-3
d_gene: .
v_gene: TRBV11-3
abundance: once
CDR3aa: CASSFGPRSAGSTQYF
CDR3nt: TGTGCCAGCAGCTTTGGACCACGTTCGGCGGGAAGTACGCAGTATTTT

j_gene: TRBJ2-1
d_gene: .
v_gene: TRBV5-6
abundance: once
CDR3aa: CASSSQPPAVSYNEQFF
CDR3nt: TGTGCCAGCAGCTCGCAACCTCCAGCGGTCTCCTACAATGAGCAGTTCTTC

j_gene: TRBJ2-7
d_gene: .
v_gene: TRBV5-1
abundance: once
CDR3aa: CASSLGGRVYEQYF
CDR3nt: TGCGCCAGCAGCTTGGGGGGGCGCGTCTACGAGCAGTACTTC

j_gene: TRBJ2-7
d_gene: .
v_gene: TRBV13
abundance: .
CDR3aa: CASSSLLGKVYEQYF
CDR3nt: TGTGCCAGCAGTTCCCTTCTAGGAAAGGTCTACGAGCAGTACTTC

j_gene: TRBJ1-4
d_gene: TRBD1
v_gene: TRBV6-6
abundance: .
CDR3aa: CASSHTTGGMANEKLFF
CDR3nt: TGTGCCAGCAGTCATACCACAGGGGGTATGGCTAATGAAAAACTGTTTTTT

j_gene: TRBJ1-1
d_gene: TRBD1
v_gene: TRBV30
abundance: .
CDR3aa: CAWDRDRNTEAFF
CDR3nt: TGTGCCTGGGACCGGGACAGAAACACTGAAGCTTTCTTT

j_gene: TRBJ1-1
d_gene: .
v_gene: TRBV18
abundance: .
CDR3aa: CASSPSGPITEAFF
CDR3nt: TGTGCCAGCTCACCGTCAGGGCCTATCACTGAAGCTTTCTTT

j_gene: TRBJ1-5
d_gene: .
v_gene: TRBV2
abundance: few
CDR3aa: CASSLAVSNQPQHF
CDR3nt: TGTGCCAGCAGTCTAGCGGTTAGCAATCAGCCCCAGCATTTT